This passage covers 8 T cell receptor beta chains from one sample sequenced in a study of early T cells in non-severe SARS-CoV-2 infection. From the 5' RACE reads, TCRdb called clonotypes with MiXCR, one entry per CDR3 protein. The sample includes approximately 70,000 distinct CDR3 sequences, approximately 13% seen only once; the top ten take 4.5% to 5.5%. The specimen sequenced was whole blood. These receptors all come from an adult who was a healthcare worker with PCR-confirmed SARS-CoV-2 infection or an uninfected control (not recorded which).

The rearrangement links TRBV5-1 to TRBJ1-4; unclear D gene. The CDR3 contains 16 residues. Germline lookup yields CDR1 SGHRS and CDR2 YFSETQ. V dropped 4 bases and J dropped 10 bases, with 23 bases sitting between them. This CDR3 reads CASSLEQTSIGGKLFF. CDR3 DNA: TGCGCCAGCAGCCTTGAACAGACTTCGATCGGTGGAAAACTGTTTTTT.

This clonotype was counted many times. The chain links TRBV7-2 to TRBJ2-3; D is unclear. The CDR3 spans 12 residues. The germline V gene has CDR1 SGHTA and CDR2 FQGNSA. The V end was cut by 3 bases, the J end by 5 bases, with 6 bases between. The CDR3 region has the DNA TGTGCCAGCAGCTTTGCCGAAGATACGCAGTATTTT. Translating it yields CASSFAEDTQYF.

This clonotype was counted many times. The chain has TRBV20-1 and TRBJ2-3; no clear D gene. Germline V gives CDR1 DFQATT, CDR2 SNEGSKA (reference sequence). Trimming removed 4 bases at V and 0 bases at J, with 14 bases between. This CDR3 is 15 amino acids long. The CDR3 sequence: CSANLLGSSTDTQYF. The CDR3 DNA follows: TGCAGTGCTAACTTGCTGGGGTCGAGCACAGATACGCAGTATTTT.

The chain couples TRBV10-3 to TRBJ2-1; no firm D call. The V gene lost 5 bases and the J gene lost 10 bases, with 15 bases spanning the gap. Germline loops: CDR1 ENHRY, CDR2 SYGVKD. The CDR3 totals 13 residues. DNA of the CDR3: TGTGCCATCAGTTCGTCTTTAGCAGGCGAGCAGTTCTTC. Residues: CAISSSLAGEQFF.

This clonotype has a count of ten or more. V and J are TRBV12-3 or TRBV12-4 and TRBJ2-2; the D is unclear. This CDR3 is built from 13 residues. V was cut by 7 bases and J by 7 bases, with 13 bases left in between. CDR3 amino acids: CASTAQLGGELFF. CDR3 coding DNA: TGTGCCAGCACCGCTCAGTTGGGCGGGGAGCTGTTTTTT.

V and J are TRBV10-2 and TRBJ2-7; D gene unclear. Germline V gene sequence: CDR1 WSHSY, CDR2 SAAADI. The CDR3 covers 12 residues. V shed 8 bases and J shed 0 bases, with 8 bases lying between them. CDR3 sequence reads: CASSLSSYEQYF. CDR3 sequence (DNA): TGCGCCAGCTCTCTGAGCTCCTACGAGCAGTACTTC.

In its sample, this clonotype was seen once. The V gene is TRBV4-3, the J gene TRBJ1-6, with no clear D. V was trimmed by 0 bases and J by 4 bases, leaving 7 bases between them. Germline assignment: CDR1 LGHNA and CDR2 YSLEER. The CDR3 sequence is 15 residues long. The CDR3 sequence is CASSQDRGYNSPLHF. CDR3 DNA: TGCGCCAGCAGCCAAGATCGCGGGTATAATTCACCCCTCCACTTT.

This clonotype was seen only a few times. V is TRBV7-6 and J is TRBJ2-2, with 9 bases matching TRBD1. V was pared by 1 base and J by 7 bases, with 4 bases of the junction left unmatched. The CDR3 contains 15 residues. Germline CDR1 is SGHVS and CDR2 is FNYEAQ. DNA for the CDR3: TGTGCCAGCAGCTTAGGGACAGGGGTTATCGGGGAGCTGTTTTTT. This translates into CASSLGTGVIGELFF. Together with reference TRBV7-6 and TRBJ2-2, the CDR3 gives the full variable domain: GAGVSQSPRYKVTKRGQDVALRCDPISGHVSLYWYRQALGQGPEFLTYFNYEAQQDKSGLPNDRFSAERPEGSISTLTIQRTEQRDSAMYRCASSLGTGVIGELFFGEGSRLTVL.